Listed here are 29 T cell receptor beta chains from one sample, sequenced in a study of T cell changes during pregnancy in multiple sclerosis. Using immunoSEQ multiplex PCR, the repertoire was profiled, and TCRdb retains in-frame clones only, with some absent. This table holds under 50,000 clones, about 90% found once. Specimen: CD8+ T cells from peripheral blood mononuclear cells, collected before pregnancy. All receptors derive from a female donor with multiple sclerosis, enrolled in a pregnancy study.

This clone was counted once. The V gene is TRBV4-2, the J gene TRBJ2-1; 9 nucleotides match TRBD1. The CDR3 consists of 18 residues. Germline loops: CDR1 LGHNA, CDR2 YNFKEQ. The J segment lost 4 bases and the V segment lost 3 bases, leaving 13 bases of the junction unmatched. As DNA, the CDR3 is TGTGCCAGCAGCCAGAGGGACTTTTGGGACAGGGATTACAATGAGCAGTTCTTC. Translation: CASSQRDFWDRDYNEQFF.

This rearrangement joins TRBV28 to TRBJ1-1; 7 nucleotides match TRBD1. Germline trimming cut 8 bases from V and 2 bases from J; bases unmatched to any gene: 8. The CDR3 totals 14 residues. Per germline, CDR1 MDHEN and CDR2 SYDVKM. The CDR3 region is CASRDRKYNTEAFF. As DNA, the CDR3 is TGTGCCAGCCGGGACAGAAAATACAACACTGAAGCTTTCTTT.

This clone was seen more than once but under ten times. This chain uses TRBV9 with TRBJ2-5; 10 nucleotides match TRBD2. The CDR3 totals 15 residues. J gave up 4 bases and V 3 bases, and 6 bases lay outside the gene matches. Germline-derived CDR1 and CDR2 are SGDLS and YYNGEE. The CDR3 protein is CASSGSGGNGETQYF. The DNA for the CDR3 is TGTGCCAGCAGCGGTAGCGGGGGGAACGGAGAGACCCAGTACTTC. Together with reference TRBV9 and TRBJ2-5, the CDR3 gives the full variable domain: DSGVTQTPKHLITATGQRVTLRCSPRSGDLSVYWYQQSLDQGLQFLIQYYNGEERAKGNILERFSAQQFPDLHSELNLSSLELGDSALYFCASSGSGGNGETQYFGPGTRLLVL.

This sequence joins TRBV2 and TRBJ1-4, with D uncertain. The germline V gene has CDR1 SNHLY and CDR2 FYNNEI. The V end was cut by 7 bases, the J end by 8 bases, with 5 bases between. The CDR3 covers 10 residues. CDR3 in amino acids: CASNGEKLFF. The CDR3 coding sequence is TGTGCCAGCAACGGGGAAAAACTGTTTTTT.

The chain is built from TRBV9 and TRBJ2-1, with 8 positions matching TRBD2. Germline V gene data show CDR1 as SGDLS and CDR2 as YYNGEE. The CDR3 runs 16 residues. After removal of 1 base from V and 1 base from J, the junction contained 4 bases not matched to a gene. CDR3 amino acids: CASSVRAGGSYNEQFF. The DNA of the CDR3 is TGTGCCAGCAGCGTAAGGGCGGGGGGTTCCTACAATGAGCAGTTCTTC.

The rearrangement uses TRBV4-2 and TRBJ2-5; tentative D call: TRBD2 (5 bases). The ends were cut back, 0 bases at V and 5 bases at J, with 13 bases in the middle. In germline, CDR1 is LGHNA, CDR2 YNFKEQ. The CDR3 consists of 15 residues. The CDR3 loop reads CASSQDWHGIETQYF. CDR3 coding DNA: TGTGCCAGCAGCCAAGATTGGCACGGGATCGAGACCCAGTACTTC.

V and J are TRBV7-7 and TRBJ2-3, with 7 bases aligning to TRBD2. The ends lost 5 bases at V and 3 bases at J; junction bases unmatched: 14. Germline-derived CDR1 and CDR2 are SSHAT and FNYEAQ (reference sequence). The length of the CDR3 is 17 residues. CDR3 in DNA: TGTGCCAGCAGCGCGTCTCTAGGCGGGAGAGTGACAGATACGCAGTATTTT. Translated: CASSASLGGRVTDTQYF.

The chain couples TRBV18 to TRBJ1-1; 7 nucleotides agree with TRBD1. The CDR3 covers 14 residues. J lost 5 bases, V lost 2 bases, and 5 bases had no gene match. Germline lookup yields CDR1 KGHSH and CDR2 LQKENI. The CDR3 DNA sequence: TGTGCCAGCTCACCATTCAGGGGGAGGACTGAAGCTTTCTTT. This translates into CASSPFRGRTEAFF.

CDR3 DNA sequence: TGCGCCAGCAGCTCACGACAGGGGGCTGAGTATGGCTACACCTTC. Its protein is CASSSRQGAEYGYTF. The gene calls are TRBV5-1 and TRBJ1-2; 10 bases agree with TRBD1. Germline V gene lookup returns CDR1 SGHRS and CDR2 YFSETQ. The trim removed 3 bases at V and 5 bases at J, leaving 7 bases unmatched. This CDR3 region has 15 residues.

V and J are TRBV7-3 and TRBJ2-7; D may be TRBD2 (7 bases). This CDR3 region has 17 residues. Trimming took off 1 base at V and 0 bases at J, with 16 bases between the two ends. Germline V lookup: CDR1 SGHTA, CDR2 FQGTGA. The CDR3 coding sequence is TGTGCCAGCAGCTTAAAAATCGCGGGGGCCCTCTCCTACGAGCAGTACTTC. Protein: CASSLKIAGALSYEQYF.

The rearrangement links TRBV4-1 to TRBJ2-7; 9 bases are a match to TRBD2. The CDR3 extends over 14 amino acids. Trimming cost V 2 bases and J 4 bases; bases outside gene matches: 3. In germline, CDR1 is MGHRA, CDR2 YSYEKL. Here the CDR3 DNA reads TGCGCCAGCAGCCAACCCAGCGGGGGGTACGAGCAGTACTTC. It codes for CASSQPSGGYEQYF.

V usage is TRBV11-2 and J usage is TRBJ1-2, with D perhaps matching TRBD1 (6 bases). There are 13 residues in the CDR3. The germline CDR1 and CDR2 sequences are SGHAT and FQNNGV. V was trimmed by 4 bases and J by 7 bases, leaving 13 bases between them. The CDR3 reads CASSSAGGPGYTF. DNA of the CDR3: TGTGCCAGCAGCTCCGCTGGGGGCCCTGGCTACACCTTC.

V is TRBV1 and J is TRBJ2-3; the table's TRBD2 call for D was not verified on the DNA. TRBV1 is reported as a pseudogene. The CDR3 consists of 17 residues. The CDR3 DNA follows: TGCACCAGCAGCCAAGTCGGGACTAGCGGGCGCACAGATACGCAGTATTTT. It encodes CTSSQVGTSGRTDTQYF.

The V and J genes are TRBV19 and TRBJ1-5, with 9 nucleotides matching TRBD1. V shed 5 bases and J 7 bases; nucleotides not matched to a gene: 9. Germline CDR1 is LNHDA and CDR2 is SQIVND (reference sequence). The length of the CDR3 is 15 residues. CDR3 loop: CASSQPTGGRQPQHF. In DNA, the CDR3 is TGTGCCAGTAGTCAACCCACAGGGGGCCGGCAGCCCCAGCATTTT.

This rearrangement joins TRBV13 to TRBJ2-7; a possible D gene is TRBD1 (9 bases). Trimming removed 4 bases from V and 2 bases from J, with 18 bases in between. Germline loops: CDR1 PRHDT, CDR2 FYEKMQ (reference sequence). This CDR3 comprises 16 residues. This chain's CDR3 is CASSWRGDREPYEQYF. CDR3 nucleotide sequence: TGTGCCAGCAGCTGGCGGGGGGACAGGGAGCCCTACGAGCAGTACTTC.

The chain joins TRBV7-6 to TRBJ2-7; 9 bases are a match to TRBD2. This CDR3 spans 18 amino acids. V gave up 1 base and J gave up 5 bases; unmatched junction bases: 15. Germline CDR1 SGHVS, CDR2 FNYEAQ. The CDR3 reads CASSLDIVAGGRSHEQYF. Written as DNA, the CDR3 is TGTGCCAGCAGCTTAGACATCGTGGCGGGAGGGCGGAGTCACGAGCAGTACTTC.

V is TRBV27 and J is TRBJ1-1, with D unresolved. The CDR3 has 11 amino acids. The germline V gene has CDR1 MNHEY and CDR2 SMNVEV (reference sequence). Trimming took off 2 bases at V and 11 bases at J, with 9 bases between the two ends. The CDR3 sequence: CASSLMGEAFF. CDR3 in DNA: TGTGCCAGCAGTTTAATGGGCGAGGCTTTCTTT.

The CDR3 DNA sequence: TGTGCCAGCAACCGGGGGCTAGCGGGCTCGAACACCGGGGAGCTGTTTTTT. It specifies CASNRGLAGSNTGELFF. This chain links TRBV7-6 with TRBJ2-2; 8 bases match TRBD2. With 7 bases clipped from V and 0 bases from J, the junction kept 10 bases outside the gene matches. The CDR3 totals 17 residues. Germline assignment: CDR1 SGHVS and CDR2 FNYEAQ.

V is TRBV6-5 and J is TRBJ2-2, with 9 positions matching TRBD1. The CDR3 contains 15 residues. V trimming: 2 bases; J trimming: 5 bases; junction bases outside the gene matches: 3. Germline values: CDR1 MNHEY, CDR2 SVGAGI. The CDR3 DNA reads as TGTGCCAGCAGTTACCGGACAGGGGTTACCGGGGAGCTGTTTTTT. This translates into CASSYRTGVTGELFF.

This chain connects TRBV7-9 to TRBJ1-1; D is unclear. CDR1 is SEHNR, CDR2 FQNEAQ, per germline (reference sequence). CDR3 length equals 12 residues. V lost 5 bases, J lost 2 bases, and 6 bases lay in between. The CDR3 sequence: CASSQLNTEAFF. The CDR3 bases are TGTGCCAGCAGCCAGTTAAACACTGAAGCTTTCTTT.

V and J are TRBV2 and TRBJ2-7; 7 nucleotides align to TRBD2. Germline CDR1 reads SNHLY; CDR2 reads FYNNEI. With 3 bases clipped from V and 0 bases from J, the junction kept 5 bases outside the gene matches. The CDR3 runs to 15 residues. In nucleotides, the CDR3 is TGTGCCAGCAGTGACCGCGGGGGAGGCTCCTACGAGCAGTACTTC. This translates into CASSDRGGGSYEQYF.

The chain employs TRBV19 and TRBJ2-7; 7 bases are a match to TRBD2. With 6 bases clipped from V and 2 bases from J, the junction kept 10 bases outside the gene matches. The CDR3 covers 15 residues. CDR1 LNHDA and CDR2 SQIVND come from the germline V gene (reference sequence). The CDR3 nucleotides are TGTGCCAGTAGCCCCGGGGCTAGCGGTACCTACGAGCAGTACTTC. Protein product: CASSPGASGTYEQYF.

CDR3 in amino acids: CASSVSGSGETQYF. The CDR3 nucleotides read TGTGCCAGCAGCGTCAGCGGGAGTGGAGAGACCCAGTACTTC. J is TRBJ2-5 and V is TRBV9; 8 bases line up with TRBD2. The germline V gene has CDR1 SGDLS and CDR2 YYNGEE. V was pared by 2 bases and J by 4 bases, with 4 bases of the junction left unmatched. The CDR3 sequence is 14 residues long.

A single count supports this clone. This chain connects TRBV28 to TRBJ1-1; 10 bases agree with TRBD1. V was pared by 7 bases and J by 4 bases, with 6 bases of the junction left unmatched. CDR3 length: 14 amino acids. CDR1 is MDHEN, CDR2 SYDVKM, per germline. The DNA for the CDR3 is TGTGCCAGCACGAGGGACAGGGGAGGCACTGAAGCTTTCTTT. Translating it yields CASTRDRGGTEAFF.

The chain links TRBV6-1 to TRBJ1-2; D not certain. Germline V gene data show CDR1 as MNHNS and CDR2 as SASEGT. Trimming shortened V by 3 bases and J by 3 bases, and 11 bases separated the two germline ends. This CDR3 has 14 amino acids. The CDR3 reads CASSERSRDYGYTF. The CDR3 DNA is TGTGCCAGCAGTGAGAGGAGCAGAGACTATGGCTACACCTTC.

The chain uses TRBV28 and TRBJ2-2; D is possibly TRBD2 (5 bases). The germline CDR1 and CDR2 sequences are MDHEN and SYDVKM. V was clipped by 1 base and J by 8 bases, with 11 bases between them. This CDR3 is built from 14 residues. The CDR3 is CASSLYRTLGELFF. For the CDR3, the DNA is TGTGCCAGCAGTTTATATAGGACTTTAGGGGAGCTGTTTTTT. Based on the CDR3 plus reference TRBV28 and TRBJ2-2, the full variable domain is DVKVTQSSRYLVKRTGEKVFLECVQDMDHENMFWYRQDPGLGLRLIYFSYDVKMKEKGDIPEGYSVSREKKERFSLILESASTNQTSMYLCASSLYRTLGELFFGEGSRLTVL.

The V gene is TRBV9, the J gene TRBJ2-2; 8 positions match TRBD2. Trimming took 2 bases from V and 6 from J; bases not matched to a gene: 3. The germline CDR1 and CDR2 sequences are SGDLS and YYNGEE. The CDR3 length is 14 residues. CDR3 loop: CASSVAGGAGELFF. The CDR3 DNA follows: TGTGCCAGCAGCGTGGCGGGAGGAGCCGGGGAGCTGTTTTTT.

This rearrangement joins TRBV6-5 to TRBJ1-6; tentative D call: TRBD1 (5 bases). Germline V gene data show CDR1 as MNHEY and CDR2 as SVGAGI. There are 14 residues in the CDR3. Trimming stripped 6 bases from V and 8 bases from J, with 14 bases between. The CDR3 DNA sequence: TGTGCCAGCAGCTTACAGGTCGGAGATTCACCCCTCCACTTT. Encoded protein: CASSLQVGDSPLHF.

The chain has TRBV28 and TRBJ1-4, with D tentatively TRBD1 (6 bases). CDR1 and CDR2 (germline): MDHEN, SYDVKM. The CDR3 runs to 12 residues. The V end was cut by 6 bases, the J end by 11 bases, with 13 bases between. The CDR3 DNA reads TGTGCCAGCAGCCGGACAGTGCCTAAACTGTTTTTT. Translation: CASSRTVPKLFF.